Listed below are T cell receptor beta chains from one sample, sequenced in a study of beta chain features in type 1 diabetes. Data came from immunoSEQ multiplex PCR; TCRdb stores just in-frame clones and leaves some out. The table records a few hundred thousand clones, under 20% of them present only once. Specimen: naive CD4+ T cells from blood. These receptors were collected from a man younger than 40 with type 1 diabetes. Each CDR3 is given with its conserved first and last residue. Size values are once, few and many counts, or a class for expanded clones, and some rows have none.

NA	11	TRBJ1-2	TRBV29-1	CSVAGNYGYTF
NA	13	TRBJ1-1	TRBV30	CAWSFGENTEAFF
few	13	TRBJ1-5	TRBV7-9	CASSLAPNQPQHF
NA	12	TRBJ2-5	TRBV29-1	CSVDRGRETQYF
few	16	TRBJ2-1	TRBV4-3	CASSQETQGAYNEQFF
few	12	TRBJ2-1	TRBV29-1	CSVAEGYNEQFF
NA	12	TRBJ2-5	TRBV2	CASSEGPSRKYF
few	10	TRBJ2-1	TRBV20-1	CSARRAEQFF
NA	13	TRBJ1-1	TRBV18	CASSLGGNTEAFF
NA	11	TRBJ2-7	TRBV29-1	CSVGGWGKQYF
NA	14	TRBJ2-2	TRBV28	CASARGSYTGELFF
NA	15	TRBJ2-1	TRBV4-3	CASSHMRQDRNEQFF
NA	14	TRBJ2-1	TRBV28	CASRLAGPYNEQFF
few	13	TRBJ2-7	TRBV5-1	CASSLGEAYEQYF
few	13	TRBJ1-5	TRBV7-9	CASSWGQDQPQHF
few	14	TRBJ2-3	TRBV6-6	CASSYSNFRNTQYF
NA	13	TRBJ2-3	TRBV9	CASSAQGPDTQYF
NA	16	TRBJ2-1	TRBV4-1	CASSQDPSSSYNEQFF
NA	15	TRBJ2-4	TRBV4-2	CASSQPGQRTNIQYF
few	16	TRBJ2-1	TRBV19	CASRVGPVPSYNEQFF
NA	15	TRBJ1-2	TRBV28	CASRYGGQDSYGYTF
NA	14	TRBJ2-7	TRBV18	CASSPTSGSYEQYF
NA	15	TRBJ2-7	TRBV19	CASSTGTGGPLEQYF
NA	15	TRBJ2-1	TRBV7-3	CASSLTGTRQNEQFF
NA	12	TRBJ2-5	TRBV10-3	CAISEHQETQYF
many	12	TRBJ2-5	TRBV29-1	CSARTGEETQYF
NA	10	TRBJ1-1	TRBV29-1	CSVVNTEAFF
NA	13	TRBJ2-3	TRBV5-1	CASSLEGADTQYF
few	16	TRBJ2-3	TRBV9	CASSVGTSGSTDTQYF
NA	13	TRBJ2-2	TRBV25-1	CASKQGNTGELFF
NA	13	TRBJ2-3	TRBV7-9	CASSSSRPDTQYF
few	15	TRBJ2-1	TRBV5-1	CASSSTGTDYNEQFF
NA	12	TRBJ2-5	TRBV2	CASSGRSETQYF
NA	15	TRBJ2-4	TRBV19	CASSQSYHPGDIQYF
few	15	TRBJ2-3	TRBV2	CASSSLAGEADTQYF
NA	13	TRBJ2-3	TRBV5-1	CASSKTSTDTQYF
few	11	TRBJ2-1	TRBV29-1	CSVEEGDEQFF
NA	15	TRBJ2-1	TRBV9	CASSVSSEYYNEQFF
few	14	TRBJ2-2	TRBV30	CAWTYQQGTGELFF
NA	14	TRBJ2-3	TRBV9	CASSASGRTDTQYF
few	13	TRBJ2-3	TRBV7-2	CASSPRRTDTQYF
few	13	TRBJ2-4	TRBV19	CASSPGTVNIQYF
NA	15	TRBJ2-1	TRBV9	CASSVAGGNYNEQFF
NA	15	TRBJ2-7	TRBV4-2	CASSQGEGYTYEQYF
few	14	TRBJ2-3	TRBV19	CASTAGQGYPTQYF
NA	15	TRBJ1-2	TRBV9	CASSPQTGTYYGYTF
NA	14	TRBJ1-3	TRBV7-9	CASSPQGAGNTIYF
NA	16	TRBJ2-7	TRBV25-1	CASSATPGQGLDEQYF
NA	11	TRBJ2-4	TRBV10-3	CAIGEFQVQYF
few	14	TRBJ2-5	TRBV7-2	CASSLDPVTETQYF